A selection of T cell receptor beta chains follows, all from one sample in a study of blood T cell repertoires in COVID-19. The assay was immunoSEQ multiplex PCR, and TCRdb's table has in-frame clones only and misses some. Of approximately 150,000 clones in the sample, around 80% were seen once. The sequenced sample was peripheral blood. All receptors come from a woman older than 75 with acute or convalescent COVID-19. The CDR3 runs from the conserved cysteine through the conserved F or W. Fields, in order: clone size, V gene, D gene, J gene, CDR3 protein, CDR3 DNA. D genes are given only for firm matches. Clone size, where shown, is once, few, many, or a class for clones that have expanded.

abundance: NA
v_gene: TRBV9
d_gene: NA
j_gene: TRBJ1-3
CDR3aa: CASSVVGGASGNTIYF
CDR3nt: TGTGCCAGCAGCGTAGTCGGAGGAGCCTCTGGAAACACCATATATTTT

abundance: NA
v_gene: TRBV19
d_gene: NA
j_gene: TRBJ1-6
CDR3aa: CASSMGQGLQGASPLHF
CDR3nt: TGTGCCAGTAGTATGGGTCAGGGCCTCCAAGGGGCATCACCCCTCCACTTT

abundance: NA
v_gene: TRBV5-1
d_gene: TRBD1
j_gene: TRBJ1-1
CDR3aa: CASSLVSGGNTEAFF
CDR3nt: TGCGCCAGCAGCTTGGTTTCAGGGGGGAACACTGAAGCTTTCTTT

abundance: once
v_gene: TRBV4-3
d_gene: NA
j_gene: TRBJ1-1
CDR3aa: CASSLLSGEGVSTEAFF
CDR3nt: TGCGCCAGCAGTCTCCTAAGTGGGGAGGGAGTGAGCACTGAAGCTTTCTTT

abundance: once
v_gene: TRBV3-1/TRBV3-2
d_gene: TRBD1
j_gene: TRBJ2-7
CDR3aa: CASSLGTGGGEQYF
CDR3nt: TGTGCCAGCAGCCTTGGGACAGGGGGAGGAGAGCAGTACTTC

abundance: NA
v_gene: TRBV4-2
d_gene: TRBD1
j_gene: TRBJ1-2
CDR3aa: CASSQDKGTGYYGYTF
CDR3nt: TGTGCCAGCAGCCAAGATAAAGGGACAGGCTACTATGGCTACACCTTC

abundance: NA
v_gene: TRBV3-1/TRBV3-2
d_gene: NA
j_gene: TRBJ1-4
CDR3aa: CASSQSPGEKLFF
CDR3nt: TGTGCCAGCAGCCAAAGCCCGGGGGAAAAACTGTTTTTT

abundance: NA
v_gene: TRBV10-2
d_gene: TRBD1
j_gene: TRBJ2-7
CDR3aa: CASSVGTAYEQYF
CDR3nt: TGCGCCAGCAGTGTCGGGACAGCCTACGAGCAGTACTTC

abundance: NA
v_gene: TRBV28
d_gene: TRBD1
j_gene: TRBJ2-7
CDR3aa: CASSPIQGANEQYF
CDR3nt: TGTGCCAGCAGTCCCATACAGGGGGCCAACGAGCAGTACTTC

abundance: NA
v_gene: TRBV11-2
d_gene: TRBD2
j_gene: TRBJ2-7
CDR3aa: CASTLLGGRVEQYF
CDR3nt: TGTGCCAGCACCCTATTGGGGGGGAGAGTCGAGCAGTACTTC

abundance: NA
v_gene: TRBV5-8
d_gene: NA
j_gene: TRBJ1-1
CDR3aa: CASSLLSAFF
CDR3nt: TGTGCCAGCAGCTTGTTGAGCGCTTTCTTT

abundance: NA
v_gene: TRBV2
d_gene: TRBD2
j_gene: TRBJ2-5
CDR3aa: CASSEGLAGKETQYF
CDR3nt: TGTGCCAGCAGTGAGGGGCTAGCGGGGAAAGAGACCCAGTACTTC

abundance: NA
v_gene: TRBV6-5
d_gene: NA
j_gene: TRBJ1-1
CDR3aa: CASRQHRGGVTEAFF
CDR3nt: TGTGCCAGCAGACAACATAGGGGGGGGGTCACTGAAGCTTTCTTT

abundance: NA
v_gene: TRBV15
d_gene: NA
j_gene: TRBJ1-1
CDR3aa: CATSRVVGRGGTEAFF
CDR3nt: TGTGCCACCAGCAGAGTAGTGGGCAGGGGTGGTACTGAAGCTTTCTTT

abundance: NA
v_gene: TRBV5-8
d_gene: NA
j_gene: TRBJ2-7
CDR3aa: CASSLYQGFGEQYF
CDR3nt: TGTGCCAGCAGCTTGTATCAGGGGTTTGGGGAGCAGTACTTC

abundance: once
v_gene: TRBV3-1/TRBV3-2
d_gene: NA
j_gene: TRBJ2-5
CDR3aa: CASSIRSEAETQYF
CDR3nt: TGTGCCAGCAGCATCCGGAGTGAGGCAGAGACCCAGTACTTC

abundance: NA
v_gene: TRBV5-4
d_gene: TRBD2
j_gene: TRBJ2-3
CDR3aa: CASSSPGTNLDTQYF
CDR3nt: TGTGCCAGCAGCTCCCCCGGGACTAATCTGGATACGCAGTATTTT

abundance: NA
v_gene: TRBV5-1
d_gene: NA
j_gene: TRBJ1-4
CDR3aa: CASSPGHGNEKLFF
CDR3nt: TGCGCCAGCAGCCCAGGACATGGTAATGAAAAACTGTTTTTT

abundance: NA
v_gene: TRBV28
d_gene: NA
j_gene: TRBJ2-3
CDR3aa: CASRSMDTPSTDTQYF
CDR3nt: TGTGCCAGCAGATCCATGGACACCCCTAGCACAGATACGCAGTATTTT

abundance: NA
v_gene: TRBV5-1
d_gene: TRBD1
j_gene: TRBJ2-7
CDR3aa: CASTWDRASYEQYF
CDR3nt: TGCGCCAGCACTTGGGACAGAGCCTCCTACGAGCAGTACTTC

abundance: NA
v_gene: TRBV28
d_gene: TRBD2
j_gene: TRBJ2-7
CDR3aa: CASSLSPGLAGEDEQYF
CDR3nt: TGTGCCAGCAGTTTATCGCCCGGACTAGCGGGAGAGGACGAGCAGTACTTC

abundance: NA
v_gene: TRBV7-3
d_gene: NA
j_gene: TRBJ1-1
CDR3aa: CASSPNSNTEAFF
CDR3nt: TGTGCCAGCAGCCCAAACAGTAACACTGAAGCTTTCTTT

abundance: NA
v_gene: TRBV25-1
d_gene: TRBD1
j_gene: TRBJ1-2
CDR3aa: CASSESTGASPSYTF
CDR3nt: TGTGCCAGCAGTGAATCGACAGGGGCCTCCCCATCCTACACCTTC

abundance: NA
v_gene: TRBV4-1
d_gene: NA
j_gene: TRBJ2-7
CDR3aa: CASSQQMSSGPHEQYF
CDR3nt: TGCGCCAGCAGCCAACAGATGTCGAGCGGGCCCCACGAGCAGTACTTC

abundance: NA
v_gene: TRBV2
d_gene: NA
j_gene: TRBJ1-2
CDR3aa: CASSVIQTYGYTF
CDR3nt: TGTGCCAGCAGTGTCATACAGACCTATGGCTACACCTTC

abundance: NA
v_gene: TRBV18
d_gene: NA
j_gene: TRBJ2-1
CDR3aa: CASSPRTPDEQFF
CDR3nt: TGTGCCAGCTCACCTAGGACTCCAGATGAGCAGTTCTTC

abundance: NA
v_gene: TRBV29-1
d_gene: NA
j_gene: TRBJ2-2
CDR3aa: CSVAFAGNTGELFF
CDR3nt: TGCAGCGTTGCCTTTGCGGGGAACACCGGGGAGCTGTTTTTT

abundance: NA
v_gene: TRBV18
d_gene: NA
j_gene: TRBJ1-2
CDR3aa: CASSPPPGVGYTF
CDR3nt: TGTGCCAGCTCACCACCACCGGGGGTCGGCTACACCTTC

abundance: once
v_gene: TRBV7-9
d_gene: TRBD1
j_gene: TRBJ1-4
CDR3aa: CASNAGGGGEKLFF
CDR3nt: TGTGCCAGCAACGCAGGGGGCGGTGGTGAAAAACTGTTTTTT

abundance: NA
v_gene: TRBV14
d_gene: NA
j_gene: TRBJ1-1
CDR3aa: CASSYRGATEAFF
CDR3nt: TGTGCCAGCAGCTACCGGGGGGCCACTGAAGCTTTCTTT

abundance: few
v_gene: TRBV6-5
d_gene: TRBD2
j_gene: TRBJ2-1
CDR3aa: CADPGGSGVDEQFF
CDR3nt: TGTGCCGATCCCGGTGGTAGCGGGGTCGATGAGCAGTTCTTC

abundance: NA
v_gene: TRBV5-6
d_gene: NA
j_gene: TRBJ2-1
CDR3aa: CASSLRWGDEQFF
CDR3nt: TGTGCCAGCAGCTTGAGGTGGGGCGATGAGCAGTTCTTC